The clone carrying this T cell receptor beta chain was observed a handful of times. Its target is not known. V shed 4 bases, J shed 4 bases, and the junction held 9 bases outside the gene matches. Germline CDR1 reads MDHEN; CDR2 reads SYDVKM. This CDR3 is built from 15 residues. The source of the sample is a study of regulatory T cells. Regarding the study as a whole: Patient repertoires had restricted TRB V-J pairs and skewed V and J usage, most in Tregs. In CD3G-deficient patients, conventional CD4+ T cells were enriched for hydrophobic CDR3 residues at positions 6 and 7.

Amplification used 52 TRBV primers and 13 TRBJ primers. Clones were sequenced by immunoSEQ multiplex PCR, and TCRdb holds only the in-frame ones, with some missing. Of about 17,000 clones in the sample, around 84% were seen once. At testing, patients were 2 to 39 years old, with reduced naive and increased memory T-cell proportions. The sequenced sample was conventional CD4+ T cells sorted from blood. The chain is built from TRBV28 and TRBJ1-1, with 7 positions matching TRBD1. This sequence was found in a person aged 30-39 years with CD3G deficiency. CDR3 sequence reads: CASSSPRGGFTEAFF. DNA for the CDR3: TGTGCCAGCAGTTCCCCCAGGGGGGGATTCACTGAAGCTTTCTTT. Combining the CDR3 with reference TRBV28 and TRBJ1-1 gives the whole variable domain DVKVTQSSRYLVKRTGEKVFLECVQDMDHENMFWYRQDPGLGLRLIYFSYDVKMKEKGDIPEGYSVSREKKERFSLILESASTNQTSMYLCASSSPRGGFTEAFFGQGTRLTVV.